This entry lists 9 T cell receptor beta chains sequenced from one sample in a study of shared clonotypes between healthy human individuals. Assay: immunoSEQ multiplex PCR; the TCRdb copy retains only in-frame clones and omits some. The repertoire includes more than 1 million clones, around three quarters of them detected once, and 0.4% to 0.55% sits in the top ten. The sample taken for sequencing was memory CD4+ T cells from PBMCs. Subset meaning: CD45RA-negative fraction. These receptors were obtained from a man aged 18-30 years in good health. Some clones in this sample may be carry-over from other donors' samples.

This clone showed up just once. The rearrangement joins TRBV4-2 to TRBJ1-2, with a weak D call TRBD1 (6 bases). This CDR3 spans 17 amino acids. The V end was cut by 0 bases, the J end by 0 bases, with 14 bases between. Germline V gene sequence: CDR1 LGHNA, CDR2 YNFKEQ. The CDR3: CASSQEATGASNYGYTF. In DNA form, the CDR3 reads TGTGCCAGCAGCCAAGAGGCGACAGGAGCGTCTAACTATGGCTACACCTTC.

The J gene is TRBJ2-7, the V gene TRBV18; a possible D gene is TRBD2 (5 bases). CDR3 size: 12 residues. CDR1 is KGHSH, CDR2 LQKENI, per germline. V lost 1 base to trimming and J lost 6 bases, with 7 bases between them. For the CDR3, the DNA is TGTGCCAGCTCACCACAGGGAGCCGAGCAGTACTTC. It is translated as CASSPQGAEQYF.

V is TRBV28 and J is TRBJ1-1, with 7 bases identical to TRBD1. The V segment lost 8 bases and the J segment 1 base; nucleotides outside the gene matches: 10. The CDR3 loop spans 15 amino acids. Germline CDR1 MDHEN, CDR2 SYDVKM. The CDR3 loop reads CASVIQGFTNTEAFF. CDR3 nucleotide sequence: TGTGCCAGCGTTATACAGGGGTTCACGAACACTGAAGCTTTCTTT. Variable domain in full (rest from reference TRBV28 and TRBJ1-1): DVKVTQSSRYLVKRTGEKVFLECVQDMDHENMFWYRQDPGLGLRLIYFSYDVKMKEKGDIPEGYSVSREKKERFSLILESASTNQTSMYLCASVIQGFTNTEAFFGQGTRLTVV.

Concerning this clone: Additional DNA sequences in this sample encode the identical CDR3. The CDR3 DNA reads as TGCAGTGCTGGTGCGAACACTGAAGCTTTCTTT. Protein product: CSAGANTEAFF. This rearrangement joins TRBV20-1 to TRBJ1-1; no clear D gene. Germline-derived CDR1 and CDR2 are DFQATT and SNEGSKA (reference sequence). This CDR3 is built from 11 residues. V was trimmed by 5 bases and J by 1 base, leaving 5 bases between them.

V is TRBV2 and J is TRBJ1-5; possible D gene TRBD1, 5 bases. The CDR3 contains 14 residues. The germline V and J ends were trimmed by 6 bases and 0 bases, with 9 bases remaining between them. In germline, CDR1 is SNHLY, CDR2 FYNNEI. In DNA form, the CDR3 reads TGTGCCAGCAGGGCAGGGTATAGCAATCAGCCCCAGCATTTT. Protein product: CASRAGYSNQPQHF.

This clone has a single count. Other DNA variants within this sample encode the same CDR3. In DNA form, the CDR3 reads TGCGCCAGCAGCTCCCGACTAGCGGGAACCTACGAGCAGTACTTC. It is translated as CASSSRLAGTYEQYF. V gene TRBV5-1 combines with J gene TRBJ2-7; 11 bases are a match to TRBD2. The CDR3 spans 15 residues. Germline trimming cut 3 bases from V and 2 bases from J; bases unmatched to any gene: 4. Germline loops: CDR1 SGHRS, CDR2 YFSETQ.

The rearrangement joins TRBV15 to TRBJ1-2; D is undetermined. The CDR3 covers 12 residues. Germline lookup yields CDR1 LNHNV and CDR2 YYDKDF (reference sequence). Between the trimmed V and J ends, which lost 0 bases and 8 bases, there was a span of 7 bases. Here the CDR3 DNA reads TGTGCCACCAGCAGAGATCGTCTGGGCTACACCTTC. This codes for CATSRDRLGYTF.

The rearrangement links TRBV5-1 to TRBJ2-3, with 8 bases aligning to TRBD1. From germline, CDR1 is SGHRS and CDR2 YFSETQ. The CDR3 totals 15 residues. Trimming removed 5 bases from V and 2 bases from J; junction bases left unmatched: 7. The CDR3 here is CASSWTGTDTDTQYF. The CDR3 coding sequence is TGCGCCAGCAGTTGGACAGGGACCGACACAGATACGCAGTATTTT.

A single count supports this clone. The chain links TRBV5-1 to TRBJ2-1; 8 nucleotides match TRBD1. Germline loops: CDR1 SGHRS, CDR2 YFSETQ. CDR3 size: 15 residues. V lost 0 bases and J lost 5; bases outside the gene matches: 4. CDR3 sequence (DNA): TGCGCCAGCAGCTTGGAAGGGACAGGCCACAATGAGCAGTTCTTC. Its protein is CASSLEGTGHNEQFF.